This T cell receptor (beta chain) emerged from a study of CD8 T cells in ankylosing spondylitis (dated by TCRdb to the late 2010s). Regarding the complete study: T cell receptor beta repertoires were profiled in healthy donors and ankylosing spondylitis patients so that disease-linked TCR variants could be found. The whole study cohort included under 140 healthy donors and some 27 ankylosing spondylitis patients. Peripheral blood samples were taken, and synovial fluid was additionally collected from ankylosing spondylitis patients. What the authors observed across the whole study: Some TCR beta motif variants had previously been reported in synovial fluid and blood of reactive arthritis patients, which suggested common disease-initiation mechanisms. According to the report, matched synovial fluid samples from ankylosing spondylitis patients were significantly enriched for the disease-linked clones. In peripheral blood, the disease-linked clones were found at relatively low frequencies and had a CD8+ phenotype. Blood from ankylosing spondylitis patients appeared to be characterized by a TCR beta motif made up of seven or eight highly homologous amino acid variants.

From a lookup of the germline V gene (reference sequence), CDR1 and CDR2 are LNHDA and SQIVND. V is reduced by 4 bases and J by 6 bases, leaving a spacing of 12 bases between them. The cysteine opens and the phenylalanine closes a CDR3 of 14 amino acids. Of the read, only the CDR3 DNA is kept; its 42 bases are in frame from base 1. This clonotype came up many times. Its antigen has not been determined. Base-call qualities are not available, and no considerably larger clone is one nucleotide away. These reads were obtained on an Illumina HiSeq 2500. Quantitative 5'-RACE with molecular barcodes was used to prepare TCR beta libraries. Per the authors' processing: A new computational method based on a probabilistic model of VDJ rearrangement was used to identify disease-linked TCR variants. The public sequencing data were trimmed at Q25 with fastp and processed into clonotypes with MiXCR by TCRdb, which kept only in-frame beta chains. Here each entry gathers all rows of one CDR3 protein and keeps the most common genes and DNA. TCRdb's processing, not the authors' own work, is the source of the V and J calls. Present in this sample are a few hundred thousand distinct CDR3 sequences, 18% of which were seen just once. Approximately 32% of the sample belongs to the ten largest clones.

The sample was blood, either unsorted or a sorted T cell fraction (not recorded which). The rearrangement combines TRBV19 with TRBJ2-2, and the D gene may be TRBD1, 5 bases matching. The sequence was collected from a male donor with ankylosing spondylitis or in good health (not recorded which). The CDR3 here reads CASSNRNIPGELFF. The DNA sequence follows: TGTGCCAGTAGTAACAGGAATATTCCCGGGGAGCTGTTTTTT.